A single sample is the source of the 28 T cell receptor beta chains below, sequenced in a study of T cell repertoires in cytomegalovirus infection (dated by TCRdb to about 2019). Instrument used: Illumina HiSeq 1500. TCRdb's own reprocessing of the public reads used fastp at Q25 and MiXCR and kept productive beta chains. Under each unique CDR3 protein, matching rows form one entry showing the most common genes and DNA. Present in this sample are hundreds of thousands of distinct CDR3 sequences, 11% of which were seen just once. Of the sample, about a tenth falls within the top ten clones. Sequenced sample: PBMCs. The receptors shown here come from a human donor in good health (CMV status not recorded). Some clones in this sample may be carry-over from other donors' samples.

The table lists this clonotype with a few counts. The V and J genes are TRBV5-6 and TRBJ1-4, with 9 bases lining up with TRBD1. Germline CDR1 SGHDT, CDR2 YYEEEE. This CDR3 is built from 18 residues. Trimming removed 4 bases from V and 0 bases from J; junction bases left unmatched: 10. The CDR3 reads CASSLGTGPIATNEKLFF. Here the CDR3 DNA reads TGTGCCAGCAGCCTGGGGACAGGGCCTATTGCAACTAATGAAAAACTGTTTTTT.

Ten or more counts support this clonotype. V and J are TRBV27 and TRBJ2-7; possible D gene TRBD1, 6 bases. V was clipped by 3 bases and J by 3 bases, with 9 bases between them. The CDR3 sequence is 13 residues long. Germline CDR1 is MNHEY and CDR2 is SMNVEV (reference sequence). Written as DNA, the CDR3 is TGTGCCAGCAGTTTCGGCAGGGGCTACGAGCAGTACTTC. It translates to CASSFGRGYEQYF.

This clonotype has a count of ten or more. The V gene is TRBV12-3 or TRBV12-4, the J gene TRBJ1-1; D is ambiguous. V was pared by 3 bases and J by 4 bases, with 3 bases between. The CDR3 runs 11 residues. The CDR3 loop is CASSFGTEAFF. CDR3 DNA sequence: TGTGCCAGCAGTTTTGGCACTGAAGCTTTCTTT.

This chain connects TRBV18 to TRBJ2-1; no reliable D call. The germline gives CDR1 KGHSH, CDR2 LQKENI. There are 16 residues in the CDR3. V lost 3 bases and J lost 4, with 16 bases in between. The CDR3 region is CASSPHDQTGYNEQFF. The CDR3 bases are TGTGCCAGCTCACCCCATGACCAGACGGGTTACAATGAGCAGTTCTTC.

The sample holds many counts of this clonotype. The gene calls are TRBV7-9 and TRBJ2-7; 15 bases align to TRBD2. The CDR3 runs to 18 residues. Per germline, CDR1 SEHNR and CDR2 FQNEAQ (reference sequence). V lost 6 bases, J lost 4 bases, and 13 bases stayed unmatched. CDR3 in DNA: TGTGCCAGCAGGCCGGGACTAGCGGGGGGCGTCCGGGGATACGAGCAGTACTTC. It encodes CASRPGLAGGVRGYEQYF.

In its sample, this clonotype was seen many times. CDR3 coding DNA: TGTGCCAGCAGCTTGGGCCAAAGGGATTCACCCCTCCACTTT. It yields the protein CASSLGQRDSPLHF. The V and J genes are TRBV7-8 and TRBJ1-6; the D is unclear. The V and J ends lost 3 bases and 8 bases respectively, with 11 bases between them. Germline V gene data show CDR1 as SGHVS and CDR2 as FQNEAQ. CDR3 size: 14 residues. The complete variable domain, with remaining parts taken from reference TRBV7-8 and TRBJ1-6, reads GAGVSQSPRYKVAKRGQDVALRCDPISGHVSLFWYQQALGQGPEFLTYFQNEAQLDKSGLPSDRFFAERPEGSVSTLKIQRTQQEDSAVYLCASSLGQRDSPLHFGNGTRLTVT.

A few counts support this clonotype. The gene calls are TRBV2 and TRBJ2-5; 12 bases fit TRBD2. The CDR3 is 16 residues long. Trimming took 6 bases from V and 5 from J; bases not matched to a gene: 10. CDR1 SNHLY and CDR2 FYNNEI come from the germline V gene. The CDR3 loop is CASRLLAGGPSETQYF. CDR3 coding DNA: TGTGCCAGCAGACTTCTAGCGGGAGGGCCGAGTGAGACCCAGTACTTC.

This clonotype turned up a few times. V usage is TRBV20-1 and J usage is TRBJ1-2, with D hard to call. The V gene lost 7 bases and the J gene lost 8 bases, with 20 bases spanning the gap. The CDR3 extends over 13 amino acids. The V gene's germline CDR1 is DFQATT and CDR2 SNEGSKA (reference sequence). Here the CDR3 DNA reads TGCAGTGTCGCGTGGGTGGGAACGAGGGGCTACACCTTC. As protein: CSVAWVGTRGYTF.

The chain recombines TRBV15 with TRBJ2-5; no clear D. V lost 0 bases and J lost 5, with 13 bases in between. CDR1 LNHNV and CDR2 YYDKDF come from the germline V gene (reference sequence). The CDR3 has 15 residues. CDR3 in DNA: TGTGCCACCAGCAGAGATCCCTCAACCCTGGAGACCCAGTACTTC. Protein product: CATSRDPSTLETQYF.

Many counts were recorded for this clonotype. Its ends do not fully match the called genes, so a read error is possible. The CDR3 loop is CASSPNAGELFF. The CDR3 DNA reads as TGTGCCAGCAGTCCGAACGCCGGGGAGCTGTTTTTT. This chain links TRBV12-3 or TRBV12-4 with TRBJ2-2; D gene ambiguous. The CDR3 spans 12 residues.

This clonotype was seen at least ten times. The chain links TRBV7-3 to TRBJ1-1; a possible D gene is TRBD1 (5 bases). The germline V gene has CDR1 SGHTA and CDR2 FQGTGA. The CDR3 sequence is 15 residues long. V lost 5 bases and J 1 base, leaving 14 bases between the germline ends. DNA for the CDR3: TGTGCCAGCAGCCCCGCAGGACACAAGAACACTGAAGCTTTCTTT. Amino acids: CASSPAGHKNTEAFF. The entire variable domain, with the rest obtained from reference TRBV7-3 and TRBJ1-1, is as follows: GAGVSQTPSNKVTEKGKYVELRCDPISGHTALYWYRQSLGQGPEFLIYFQGTGAADDSGLPNDRFFAVRPEGSVSTLKIQRTERGDSAVYLCASSPAGHKNTEAFFGQGTRLTVV.

The sample holds many counts of this clonotype. CDR3 in DNA: TGTGCCAGCAGTGAACTAGCGGAGACGGTAGAGACCCAGTACTTC. It translates to CASSELAETVETQYF. The rearrangement joins TRBV6-1 to TRBJ2-5; 7 nucleotides agree with TRBD2. CDR3 length: 15 residues. Losses at the gene ends were 2 bases for V and 4 bases for J; bases not matched to a gene: 7. Germline lookup yields CDR1 MNHNS and CDR2 SASEGT.

The CDR3 DNA reads as TGCGCCAGCAGCTTGGCGTCTAGCGGGGAGACCCAGTACTTC. It yields the protein CASSLASSGETQYF. V is TRBV5-1 and J is TRBJ2-5, with TRBD2 matching 8 bases. CDR1 is SGHRS, CDR2 YFSETQ, per germline. After removal of 0 bases from V and 5 bases from J, the junction contained 3 bases not matched to a gene. The CDR3 length is 14 residues.

This clonotype was observed a handful of times. The chain couples TRBV9 to TRBJ2-7, with D tentatively TRBD1 or TRBD2 (6 bases each). Trimming left V 2 bases short and J 4 bases short, with 16 bases between. The CDR3 extends over 15 amino acids. Germline lookup yields CDR1 SGDLS and CDR2 YYNGEE. The DNA for the CDR3 is TGTGCCAGCAGCGTCAAGACAGGCGCGGGGTACGAGCAGTACTTC. It yields the protein CASSVKTGAGYEQYF.

Ten or more counts support this clonotype. The chain employs TRBV7-3 and TRBJ2-3; 9 bases are shared with TRBD2. This CDR3 comprises 15 residues. After removal of 3 bases from V and 2 bases from J, the junction contained 3 bases not matched to a gene. The germline V gene has CDR1 SGHTA and CDR2 FQGTGA. The CDR3 sequence: CASSLGTSPTDTQYF. Written as DNA, the CDR3 is TGTGCCAGCAGCTTGGGGACTAGCCCCACAGATACGCAGTATTTT.

This clonotype was counted ten times or more. The rearrangement uses TRBV6-1 and TRBJ1-2; 9 bases align to TRBD1. Germline trimming cut 1 base from V and 7 bases from J; bases unmatched to any gene: 4. The CDR3 extends over 14 amino acids. Germline loops: CDR1 MNHNS, CDR2 SASEGT. CDR3 in amino acids: CASSEGGQGTGYTF. The CDR3 region has the DNA TGTGCCAGCAGTGAAGGGGGACAGGGAACTGGCTACACCTTC.

This clonotype was observed at least ten times. The J gene is TRBJ2-6, the V gene TRBV7-2; D may match TRBD1 or TRBD2 (5 bases each). With 5 bases removed from V and 0 bases from J, the gap between germline ends came to 20 bases. The length of the CDR3 is 19 residues. From germline, CDR1 is SGHTA and CDR2 FQGNSA. CDR3 in amino acids: CASSLAAPGPISGANVLTF. CDR3 DNA sequence: TGTGCCAGCAGCCTCGCCGCCCCGGGACCGATCTCTGGGGCCAACGTCCTGACTTTC.

The rearrangement joins TRBV20-1 to TRBJ2-4; D is perhaps TRBD2 (6 bases). With 5 bases removed from V and 3 bases from J, the gap between germline ends came to 8 bases. The CDR3 covers 12 residues. The germline gives CDR1 DFQATT, CDR2 SNEGSKA (reference sequence). The CDR3 sequence is CSAYGSKNIQYF. The CDR3 DNA reads as TGCAGTGCTTACGGGAGCAAAAACATTCAGTACTTC.

In its sample, this clonotype was seen many times. This rearrangement joins TRBV11-2 to TRBJ2-7; 7 positions match TRBD1. The CDR3 sequence is 14 residues long. Germline V lookup: CDR1 SGHAT, CDR2 FQNNGV. The V segment lost 4 bases and the J segment 3 bases; nucleotides outside the gene matches: 6. CDR3 residues: CASSSGTVFYEQYF. DNA of the CDR3: TGTGCCAGCAGCTCCGGGACAGTTTTCTACGAGCAGTACTTC.

The V call is TRBV29-1, the J call TRBJ1-1; D gene ambiguous. The germline gives CDR1 SQVTM, CDR2 ANQGSEA. This CDR3 is 11 amino acids long. Trimming stripped 5 bases from V and 1 base from J, with 5 bases between. The CDR3 nucleotides are TGCAGCGTTTTGGAGAACACTGAAGCTTTCTTT. This codes for CSVLENTEAFF.

This clonotype was detected many times. This chain connects TRBV20-1 to TRBJ2-1, with 7 bases identical to TRBD2. V shed 0 bases and J 3 bases; nucleotides not matched to a gene: 8. This CDR3 spans 16 amino acids. Germline CDR1 and CDR2: DFQATT and SNEGSKA (reference sequence). CDR3 DNA sequence: TGCAGTGCTAGAGATCGTGCTAGCGGCAACTACAATGAGCAGTTCTTC. Protein product: CSARDRASGNYNEQFF.

This clonotype was recorded a few times. J is TRBJ1-5 and V is TRBV4-1, with D possibly being TRBD1 (5 bases). The CDR3 loop spans 19 amino acids. V lost 4 bases to trimming and J lost 0 bases, with 22 bases between them. Per the germline V gene, CDR1 is MGHRA and CDR2 is YSYEKL. CDR3 in DNA: TGCGCCAGCAGCCCACCAGGGAGGTCAGCAGGCCATAGCAATCAGCCCCAGCATTTT. As protein: CASSPPGRSAGHSNQPQHF.

This clonotype was counted a single time. The V call is TRBV2, the J call TRBJ1-2; the D is unclear. Germline CDR1 and CDR2: SNHLY and FYNNEI. The V end lost 3 bases, the J end lost 10 bases, and 12 bases lay between the germline ends. The CDR3 has 12 residues. DNA for the CDR3: TGTGCCAGCAGTGAGGAATGGCCAGTCTACACCTTC. It translates to CASSEEWPVYTF.

As for this clonotype: A much larger clone lies a single base off, so this may be a read error. V usage is TRBV6-6 and J usage is TRBJ2-1; 7 bases line up with TRBD1. Germline CDR1 is MNHNY and CDR2 is SVGAGI (reference sequence). The CDR3 has 15 residues. V lost 5 bases and J lost 5; bases outside the gene matches: 9. The CDR3 spells CASSDRDSAHNEQFF. The CDR3 DNA follows: TGTGCCAGCAGTGACCGGGACAGTGCTCACAATGAGCAGTTCTTC.

A few counts support this clonotype. V gene TRBV9 combines with J gene TRBJ1-2; TRBD1 is a possible D gene (5 bases). CDR1 and CDR2 (germline): SGDLS, YYNGEE. Trimming took 4 bases from V and 4 from J, leaving 14 bases between them. This CDR3 spans 14 amino acids. CDR3 protein: CASSKTGETYGYTF. DNA for the CDR3: TGTGCCAGCAGCAAAACAGGCGAGACCTATGGCTACACCTTC.

This clonotype was seen at least ten times. This chain uses TRBV6-5 with TRBJ2-3; D not certain. The V gene lost 5 bases and the J gene lost 4 bases, with 16 bases spanning the gap. The CDR3 contains 15 residues. Germline V CDR1 and CDR2: MNHEY, SVGAGI. CDR3 in DNA: TGTGCCAGCAGTCCAGACCCCGGGCAGGCAGATACGCAGTATTTT. This encodes CASSPDPGQADTQYF.

The chain has TRBV5-5 and TRBJ1-6; D may be TRBD1 (5 bases). With 4 bases removed from V and 9 bases from J, the gap between germline ends came to 20 bases. This CDR3 is built from 16 residues. Per the germline V gene, CDR1 is SGHKS and CDR2 is YYEKEE (reference sequence). In nucleotides, the CDR3 is TGTGCCAGCAGCCGGGCTACAGACAGCGTCGGTTCACCCCTCCACTTT. This codes for CASSRATDSVGSPLHF.

This clonotype was seen many times. This chain connects TRBV7-9 to TRBJ1-2; 7 bases are a match to TRBD1. This CDR3 has 13 amino acids. The trim removed 5 bases at V and 8 bases at J, leaving 8 bases unmatched. Germline V lookup: CDR1 SEHNR, CDR2 FQNEAQ (reference sequence). CDR3 sequence: CASSLPTGRGYTF. The CDR3 coding sequence is TGTGCCAGCAGCCTCCCGACAGGGAGGGGCTACACCTTC. The full variable domain, in which reference TRBV7-9 and TRBJ1-2 provide the parts outside the CDR3, is DTGVSQNPRHKITKRGQNVTFRCDPISEHNRLYWYRQTLGQGPEFLTYFQNEAQLEKSRLLSDRFSAERPKGSFSTLEIQRTEQGDSAMYLCASSLPTGRGYTFGSGTRLTVV.